This T cell receptor beta chain is from a study of blood T cell repertoires in COVID-19. At the level of the study: COVID-19 samples collected from the United States, Italy and Spain covered acute and convalescent phases. T cells, B-cell-depleted T cells, or PBMCs provided the cDNA or gDNA that served as material.

This clone has just a few counts. The germline V gene has CDR1 ENHRY and CDR2 SYGVKD. This CDR3 contains 14 residues. After removal of 7 bases from V and 1 base from J, the junction contained 6 bases not matched to a gene. Authors' processing steps: Amplification of reference gene primers provided the estimated nucleated cell counts. Sequenced by immunoSEQ multiplex PCR; TCRdb stores in-frame clones only, minus some. The DNA gave D and trimming, while V, J and clone size come from that table. The top ten clones hold 4% of a sample with about 250,000 clones, approximately 79% of them seen once. This sequence joins TRBV10-3 and TRBJ1-1, with 7 bases lining up with TRBD1. The sample consisted of peripheral blood. This TCR was recovered from a woman aged 40-49 years with active or convalescent COVID-19. The CDR3: CAITRTGPNTEAFF. The DNA of the CDR3 is TGTGCCATCACCAGGACAGGACCGAACACTGAAGCTTTCTTT.